These 32 T cell receptor beta chains were all obtained from the same sample, sequenced in a study of OX40 agonist ivuxolimab in advanced cancers. Generated by immunoSEQ multiplex PCR, the TCRdb table keeps only in-frame clones and is missing some. Of around 28,000 clones listed, around 87% are singletons. Sequenced material: CD4+ or CD8+ T cells sorted from blood, taken in a trial of the OX40 agonist ivuxolimab. All receptors derive from an adult with an advanced solid tumor such as melanoma, head and neck, liver or kidney cancer.

The V gene is TRBV4-1, the J gene TRBJ2-5; the D gene is possibly TRBD1 (5 bases). V was trimmed by 3 bases and J by 1 base, leaving 9 bases between them. Germline CDR1 is MGHRA and CDR2 is YSYEKL. This CDR3 spans 14 amino acids. DNA for the CDR3: TGCGCCAGCAGCCAGACAGTCCTCCAAGAGACCCAGTACTTC. Translated, it gives CASSQTVLQETQYF.

This clone ranks as medium-sized. CDR3 sequence (DNA): TGTGCCAGTAGTTTGACAGGGACGAACACTGAAGCTTTCTTT. Translated, it gives CASSLTGTNTEAFF. This chain joins TRBV19 and TRBJ1-1; 7 nucleotides align to TRBD1. With 5 bases clipped from V and 1 base from J, the junction kept 4 bases outside the gene matches. CDR1 is LNHDA and CDR2 is SQIVND in the germline V gene (reference sequence). This CDR3 region has 14 residues. The full variable domain, in which reference TRBV19 and TRBJ1-1 provide the parts outside the CDR3, is DGGITQSPKYLFRKEGQNVTLSCEQNLNHDAMYWYRQDPGQGLRLIYYSQIVNDFQKGDIAEGYSVSREKKESFPLTVTSAQKNPTAFYLCASSLTGTNTEAFFGQGTRLTVV.

V gene TRBV11-3 combines with J gene TRBJ1-1; tentatively, D is TRBD1 (5 bases). The CDR3 contains 12 residues. Trimming left V 1 base short and J 6 bases short, with 6 bases between. The germline V gene has CDR1 SGHNT and CDR2 YENEEA. The CDR3 protein is CASSLGGPEAFF. The CDR3 DNA sequence: TGTGCCAGCAGCTTAGGGGGACCTGAAGCTTTCTTT.

The rearrangement uses TRBV27 and TRBJ2-5; D gene ambiguous. The tail of the sequence fits TRBJ2-7 better, so the J call may be wrong. CDR1 is MNHEY and CDR2 is SMNVEV in the germline V gene (reference sequence). This CDR3 spans 13 amino acids. The DNA of the CDR3 is TGTGCCAGCAGTTTATCAACAGTGTACGAGCAGTACTTC. Amino acids: CASSLSTVYEQYF.

This clone was counted between two and nine times. The rearrangement uses TRBV30 and TRBJ1-1, with D uncertain. With 1 base removed from V and 1 base from J, the gap between germline ends came to 4 bases. CDR3 length: 12 amino acids. Germline lookup yields CDR1 GTSNPN and CDR2 SVGIG (reference sequence). The CDR3 bases are TGTGCCTGGAGTGACGGGAACACTGAAGCTTTCTTT. It translates to CAWSDGNTEAFF.

The CDR3 nucleotides are TGTGCCAGCAGCTCCGGGACCGCATACGAGCAGTACTTC. Protein sequence: CASSSGTAYEQYF. The chain links TRBV5-4 to TRBJ2-7; the D gene could be TRBD1 or TRBD2 (5 bases each). The CDR3 totals 13 residues. Trimming removed 3 bases at V and 4 bases at J, with 11 bases between. CDR1 is SGHNT and CDR2 is YYREEE in the germline V gene (reference sequence).

The chain carries TRBV10-3 and TRBJ2-3; the match to TRBD2 covers 8 bases. The trim removed 5 bases at V and 6 bases at J, leaving 10 bases unmatched. The CDR3 sequence is 15 residues long. Germline assignment: CDR1 ENHRY and CDR2 SYGVKD. CDR3 sequence (DNA): TGTGCCATCAGTTTTAAGTGGCGGGGGGCGGATACGCAGTATTTT. Translation gives CAISFKWRGADTQYF.

In its sample, this clone was seen once. This chain connects TRBV9 to TRBJ2-2, with D hard to call. Trimming shortened V by 1 base and J by 5 bases, and 18 bases separated the two germline ends. The CDR3 is 17 amino acids. The germline CDR1 and CDR2 sequences are SGDLS and YYNGEE. The CDR3 is CASSVSLLAQMTGELFF. DNA for the CDR3: TGTGCCAGCAGCGTATCTCTATTGGCCCAGATGACCGGGGAGCTGTTTTTT.

The V gene is TRBV28, the J gene TRBJ2-1, with D possibly being TRBD2 (5 bases). The CDR3 loop spans 14 amino acids. Trimming took 6 bases from V and 7 from J, leaving 16 bases between them. The germline V gene encodes CDR1 MDHEN and CDR2 SYDVKM. Written as DNA, the CDR3 is TGTGCCAGCAGCTTCGGGGTACTCATTAATGAGCAGTTCTTC. It is translated as CASSFGVLINEQFF.

CDR3 DNA: TGCGCCAGCAGCCTGAGACTAGCGCGTACAGATACGCAGTATTTT. This translates into CASSLRLARTDTQYF. The chain links TRBV4-1 to TRBJ2-3; 8 positions match TRBD2. J lost 3 bases, V lost 4 bases, and 6 bases had no gene match. The CDR3 runs to 15 residues. CDR1 MGHRA and CDR2 YSYEKL come from the germline V gene.

The chain links TRBV11-3 to TRBJ2-1, with D possibly being TRBD2 (5 bases). Germline CDR1 reads SGHNT; CDR2 reads YENEEA. The V and J ends lost 5 bases and 0 bases respectively, with 17 bases between them. The CDR3 has 17 residues. The CDR3 DNA reads as TGTGCCAGCAGCCGTGCTGCAGCGGTTAGCTCCTACAATGAGCAGTTCTTC. Amino acid sequence: CASSRAAAVSSYNEQFF.

The chain combines TRBV2 with TRBJ2-7; D is uncertain. Germline V gene lookup returns CDR1 SNHLY and CDR2 FYNNEI. Trimming pared 4 bases from V and 2 bases from J, leaving 12 bases between. CDR3 size: 14 residues. CDR3 DNA sequence: TGTGCCAGCAGTGCGATAGGTTGGACCTACGAGCAGTACTTC. Residues: CASSAIGWTYEQYF.

The chain combines TRBV15 with TRBJ2-7; D may be TRBD1 or TRBD2 (5 bases each). The V gene lost 5 bases and the J gene lost 3 bases, with 11 bases spanning the gap. Germline V lookup: CDR1 LNHNV, CDR2 YYDKDF (reference sequence). The CDR3 is 13 amino acids. The DNA of the CDR3 is TGTGCCACCAGCGAGGGGATTTTCTACGAGCAGTACTTC. Encoded protein: CATSEGIFYEQYF.

The chain recombines TRBV5-6 with TRBJ1-2; a weak D match, TRBD1 (6 bases). Trimming removed 4 bases from V and 4 bases from J, with 14 bases in between. Germline V gene data show CDR1 as SGHDT and CDR2 as YYEEEE. This CDR3 has 14 residues. The CDR3 coding sequence is TGTGCCAGCAGCCCGGGAGGGGACATCTATGGCTACACCTTC. Translating it yields CASSPGGDIYGYTF.

The genes are TRBV29-1 and TRBJ2-3; 7 nucleotides line up with TRBD2. The CDR3 is made up of 12 amino acids. V dropped 7 bases and J dropped 8; count of bases not matched to a gene: 9. From germline, CDR1 is SQVTM and CDR2 ANQGSEA. The CDR3 DNA follows: TGCAGCGCAGCCCGGGGCGGGGGTACGCAGTATTTT. Amino acid sequence: CSAARGGGTQYF.

This clone has a single count. The genes are TRBV4-1 and TRBJ1-1; D is possibly TRBD1 (6 bases). V dropped 2 bases and J dropped 3 bases, with 7 bases sitting between them. Germline CDR1 MGHRA, CDR2 YSYEKL. The CDR3 runs to 13 residues. CDR3 region: CASSQHRDTEAFF. CDR3 coding DNA: TGCGCCAGCAGCCAACACAGGGACACTGAAGCTTTCTTT.

The chain has TRBV9 and TRBJ2-5; TRBD2 matches 8 bases. The CDR3 totals 14 residues. Germline V CDR1 and CDR2: SGDLS, YYNGEE. The J segment lost 5 bases and the V segment lost 3 bases, leaving 6 bases of the junction unmatched. CDR3 sequence: CASSGGLVGETQYF. In DNA form, the CDR3 reads TGTGCCAGCAGCGGGGGACTAGTTGGGGAGACCCAGTACTTC.

The rearrangement joins TRBV11-2 to TRBJ2-2, with D possibly TRBD2 on 6 matching bases. Trimming shortened V by 1 base and J by 7 bases, and 22 bases separated the two germline ends. There are 18 residues in the CDR3. Per the germline V gene, CDR1 is SGHAT and CDR2 is FQNNGV. Written as DNA, the CDR3 is TGTGCCAGCAGCTTAGTAGGTCCGGGGACGGGAGCAGTCGGGGAGCTGTTTTTT. It encodes CASSLVGPGTGAVGELFF.

The J gene is TRBJ1-5, the V gene TRBV28; tentatively, D is TRBD1 (6 bases). The V and J ends lost 5 bases and 6 bases respectively, with 17 bases between them. Germline CDR1 MDHEN, CDR2 SYDVKM. CDR3 length: 15 residues. Here the CDR3 reads CASSLPGTYGQPQHF. In DNA form, the CDR3 reads TGTGCCAGCAGTCTTCCCGGGACATACGGTCAGCCCCAGCATTTT.

V is TRBV9 and J is TRBJ2-1; no clear D gene. Trimming took off 0 bases at V and 10 bases at J, with 8 bases between the two ends. From germline, CDR1 is SGDLS and CDR2 YYNGEE. The CDR3 is 12 residues long. For the CDR3, the DNA is TGTGCCAGCAGCGTAGCGGGTCGAGAGCAGTTCTTC. This sequence encodes CASSVAGREQFF.

The genes are TRBV28 and TRBJ2-3; 7 bases are shared with TRBD2. The V gene end was trimmed by 3 bases and the J gene end by 5 bases; junction bases not matched to a gene: 5. From germline, CDR1 is MDHEN and CDR2 SYDVKM. This CDR3 has 14 residues. In DNA, the CDR3 is TGTGCCAGCAGTTTCGGGAGGCGGGTAGATACGCAGTATTTT. This codes for CASSFGRRVDTQYF.

This clone was counted once. The genes are TRBV7-9 and TRBJ2-5, with 7 bases lining up with TRBD2. The last part of the DNA fits TRBJ2-7 better; the J call may be wrong. Per germline, CDR1 SEHNR and CDR2 FQNEAQ (reference sequence). The CDR3 has 13 amino acids. CDR3 region: CASSLGGGYEQYF. DNA of the CDR3: TGTGCCAGCAGCTTAGGCGGGGGTTACGAGCAGTACTTC.

This sequence joins TRBV15 and TRBJ1-1; TRBD1 might be the D (6 bases). The ends were cut back, 3 bases at V and 4 bases at J, with 12 bases in the middle. From germline, CDR1 is LNHNV and CDR2 YYDKDF (reference sequence). CDR3 length equals 14 residues. The chain's CDR3 is CATSRAGQFTEAFF. CDR3 nucleotides: TGTGCCACCAGCAGGGCAGGACAGTTCACTGAAGCTTTCTTT.

This chain uses TRBV6-5 with TRBJ1-1, with D unclear. Trimming took off 3 bases at V and 2 bases at J, with 10 bases between the two ends. There are 14 residues in the CDR3. CDR1 is MNHEY and CDR2 is SVGAGI in the germline V gene. CDR3 loop: CASSYQAENTEAFF. CDR3 DNA sequence: TGTGCCAGCAGTTATCAGGCGGAAAACACTGAAGCTTTCTTT.

This clone was observed a single time. The V call is TRBV5-6, the J call TRBJ2-1; D not resolved. V lost 1 base and J lost 5, with 13 bases in between. There are 15 residues in the CDR3. Germline CDR1 is SGHDT and CDR2 is YYEEEE. The chain's CDR3 is CASSLYPDQNNEQFF. CDR3 nucleotide sequence: TGTGCCAGCAGCTTGTACCCCGACCAAAACAATGAGCAGTTCTTC.

This chain connects TRBV6-1 to TRBJ1-2, with TRBD1 identical over 7 bases. Unmatched junction bases numbered 16, after V lost 10 bases and J lost 5 bases. Germline CDR1 is MNHNS and CDR2 is SASEGT. CDR3 length: 15 amino acids. CDR3 in amino acids: CATDQRQDRAYGYTF. The CDR3 DNA is TGTGCCACGGATCAAAGGCAAGACAGGGCTTATGGCTACACCTTC.

V is TRBV30 and J is TRBJ1-1; D not resolved. CDR3 length: 11 residues. Trimming removed 2 bases from V and 4 bases from J, with 5 bases in between. The germline V gene has CDR1 GTSNPN and CDR2 SVGIG (reference sequence). The chain's CDR3 is CAWSLGTEAFF. The CDR3 DNA follows: TGTGCCTGGAGTCTGGGCACTGAAGCTTTCTTT.

The chain recombines TRBV21-1 with TRBJ1-5. TRBV21-1 is marked as a pseudogene. The CDR3 spans 13 residues. The DNA of the CDR3 is TGTGCCAGCAGGGACTACAGGGTTCAGCCCCAGCATTTT. Residues: CASRDYRVQPQHF.

The chain uses TRBV7-9 and TRBJ2-5; possibly TRBD1 or TRBD2 for D (5 bases each). This CDR3 comprises 15 residues. Trimming took off 4 bases at V and 6 bases at J, with 18 bases between the two ends. Germline-derived CDR1 and CDR2 are SEHNR and FQNEAQ (reference sequence). The DNA of the CDR3 is TGTGCCAGCAGCTCGGACATACGGGCCGGGAAGACCCAGTACTTC. This translates into CASSSDIRAGKTQYF.

This clone is a singleton in its sample. V usage is TRBV6-5 and J usage is TRBJ1-2, with a weak D call TRBD1 (5 bases). Trimming shortened V by 6 bases and J by 0 bases, and 14 bases separated the two germline ends. CDR3 size: 15 residues. Germline V gene sequence: CDR1 MNHEY, CDR2 SVGAGI. The CDR3 reads CASREGLGPNYGYTF. The CDR3 DNA is TGTGCCAGCAGGGAGGGGCTGGGGCCTAACTATGGCTACACCTTC.

The chain recombines TRBV28 with TRBJ2-5; a weak D match, TRBD1 (6 bases). V lost 6 bases and J 1 base, leaving 18 bases between the germline ends. The CDR3 runs 16 residues. In germline, CDR1 is MDHEN, CDR2 SYDVKM. The CDR3: CASRPLRGRPQETQYF. CDR3 bases: TGTGCCAGCAGGCCTCTCAGGGGTCGACCCCAAGAGACCCAGTACTTC. Based on the CDR3 plus reference TRBV28 and TRBJ2-5, the full variable domain is DVKVTQSSRYLVKRTGEKVFLECVQDMDHENMFWYRQDPGLGLRLIYFSYDVKMKEKGDIPEGYSVSREKKERFSLILESASTNQTSMYLCASRPLRGRPQETQYFGPGTRLLVL.

The chain joins TRBV11-2 to TRBJ2-1; 8 bases line up with TRBD2. J gave up 7 bases and V 0 bases, and 17 bases lay outside the gene matches. From germline, CDR1 is SGHAT and CDR2 FQNNGV. The CDR3 is 19 residues long. This CDR3 is CASSLDLAGNLQQGNEQFF. DNA for the CDR3: TGTGCCAGCAGCTTAGACCTAGCGGGCAACCTCCAGCAAGGGAATGAGCAGTTCTTC.